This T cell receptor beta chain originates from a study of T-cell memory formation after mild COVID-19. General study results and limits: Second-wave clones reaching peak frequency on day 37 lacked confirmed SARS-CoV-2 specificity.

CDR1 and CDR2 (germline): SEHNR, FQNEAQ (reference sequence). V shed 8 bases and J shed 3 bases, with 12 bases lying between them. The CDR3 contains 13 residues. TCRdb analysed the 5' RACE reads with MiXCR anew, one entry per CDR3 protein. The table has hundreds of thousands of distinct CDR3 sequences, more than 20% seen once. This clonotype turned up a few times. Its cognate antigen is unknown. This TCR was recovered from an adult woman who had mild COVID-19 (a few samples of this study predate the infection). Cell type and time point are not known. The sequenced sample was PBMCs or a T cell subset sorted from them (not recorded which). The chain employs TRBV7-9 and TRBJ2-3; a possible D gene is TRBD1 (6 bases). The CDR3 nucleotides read TGTGCCAGCGAGTTGGGGGCTACAGATACGCAGTATTTT. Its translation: CASELGATDTQYF.